A single TCR beta chain is shown here with its context. This sample stems from a study of PD-L1 blockade in urothelial cancer. CDR3 length: 12 amino acids. V shed 8 bases, J shed 1 base, and the junction held 1 base outside the gene matches. The germline gives CDR1 SGDLS, CDR2 YYNGEE. Described time point: pretreatment peripheral blood. Assay: immunoSEQ multiplex PCR; the TCRdb copy retains only in-frame clones and omits some. The sample holds over 45,000 clones; 86% are singletons and the top ten take 22%. The source was PBMCs, collected around atezolizumab (anti-PD-L1) treatment. The V gene is TRBV9, the J gene TRBJ1-1; 8 bases are a match to TRBD1. This receptor was taken from a man aged 55 to 70 with urothelial cancer. DNA of the CDR3: TGTGCCAGTGGACAGGGGAACACTGAAGCTTTCTTT. It codes for CASGQGNTEAFF.